Following are 20 T cell receptor beta chains from one sample sequenced in a study of T-cell memory formation after mild COVID-19. Each CDR3 protein gets one entry after TCRdb re-called the 5' RACE reads with MiXCR. The sample has 500,000 to 600,000 distinct CDR3 sequences; approximately 19% are singletons. Sequences were obtained from PBMCs or a T cell subset sorted from them (not recorded which). The receptors were gathered from an adult woman who had mild COVID-19 (a few samples of this study predate the infection). Cell type and time point are not known.

The chain is built from TRBV6-5 and TRBJ2-4; TRBD1 aligns across 7 bases. Germline V lookup: CDR1 MNHEY, CDR2 SVGAGI. The V gene end was trimmed by 6 bases and the J gene end by 1 base; junction bases not matched to a gene: 0. There are 13 residues in the CDR3. CDR3 amino acids: CASRQGAKNIQYF. The CDR3 DNA follows: TGTGCCAGCAGACAGGGGGCCAAAAACATTCAGTACTTC.

Ten or more counts support this clonotype. This chain uses TRBV12-3 or TRBV12-4 with TRBJ2-2; 10 bases map to TRBD2. V was pared by 3 bases and J by 5 bases, with 3 bases of the junction left unmatched. The CDR3 has 15 amino acids. The CDR3 region is CASSFSGLATGELFF. In DNA form, the CDR3 reads TGTGCCAGCAGTTTCTCGGGACTAGCGACCGGGGAGCTGTTTTTT.

This clonotype was seen only a few times. An end of the junction does not agree with germline; a read error may underlie this. This chain uses TRBV3-1 with TRBJ2-1, with a tentative D call TRBD2 (5 bases). Germline-derived CDR1 and CDR2 are LGHDT and YNNKEL (reference sequence). This CDR3 is built from 12 residues. The CDR3 coding sequence is TGTGCCAGCAGTCAAGGCGGGTATGAGCAGTTCTTC. This sequence encodes CASSQGGYEQFF.

The rearrangement uses TRBV24-1 and TRBJ2-3, with 7 bases identical to TRBD1. Trimming took 6 bases from V and 1 from J; bases not matched to a gene: 6. This CDR3 has 15 residues. The V gene's germline CDR1 is KGHDR and CDR2 SFDVKD. CDR3 in DNA: TGTGCCACCAGTAGACAGGGATTCGGCACAGATACGCAGTATTTT. It codes for CATSRQGFGTDTQYF.

The gene calls are TRBV16 and TRBJ2-7; no clear D. Trimming pared 2 bases from V and 5 bases from J, leaving 10 bases between. Germline V gene lookup returns CDR1 KGHSY and CDR2 FQNENV. The CDR3 contains 13 residues. The CDR3: CASSQSFTDEQYF. The CDR3, as DNA: TGTGCCAGCAGCCAAAGCTTCACTGACGAGCAGTACTTC.

The chain uses TRBV7-9 and TRBJ2-1, with D possibly being TRBD2 (6 bases). The CDR3 length is 14 residues. Germline lookup yields CDR1 SEHNR and CDR2 FQNEAQ (reference sequence). Trimming shortened V by 1 base and J by 8 bases, and 12 bases separated the two germline ends. The CDR3: CASSLEAGPDEQFF. The CDR3 DNA is TGTGCCAGCAGCTTAGAGGCGGGGCCGGATGAGCAGTTCTTC.

The chain combines TRBV2 with TRBJ2-2, with 13 bases identical to TRBD2. The CDR3 runs 15 residues. Looked up from germline, CDR1 is SNHLY and CDR2 is FYNNEI. V shed 6 bases and J 6 bases; nucleotides not matched to a gene: 4. The CDR3, as DNA: TGTGCCAGCAGAGAACTAGCGGGAGGGGCCGGGGAGCTGTTTTTT. Its protein product is CASRELAGGAGELFF.

This clonotype was seen only a few times. The V call is TRBV4-3, the J call TRBJ2-2; D is possibly TRBD2 (5 bases). There are 17 residues in the CDR3. V was trimmed by 1 base and J by 0 bases, leaving 12 bases between them. Germline V CDR1 and CDR2: LGHNA, YSLEER. The chain's CDR3 is CASSQGPAGANTGELFF. Here the CDR3 DNA reads TGCGCCAGCAGCCAAGGTCCCGCCGGGGCGAACACCGGGGAGCTGTTTTTT.

The chain recombines TRBV2 with TRBJ2-2, with 12 positions matching TRBD2. Germline V CDR1 and CDR2: SNHLY, FYNNEI. Unmatched junction bases numbered 2, after V lost 8 bases and J lost 1 base. There are 15 residues in the CDR3. The CDR3 DNA reads as TGTGCCAGCCGGGGACTAGCGGGGAACACCGGGGAGCTGTTTTTT. Its translation is CASRGLAGNTGELFF.

The chain links TRBV20-1 to TRBJ1-1, with D uncertain. CDR1 and CDR2 (germline): DFQATT, SNEGSKA (reference sequence). The length of the CDR3 is 12 residues. With 6 bases removed from V and 7 bases from J, the gap between germline ends came to 15 bases. For the CDR3, the DNA is TGCAGTGCAATCCGAAGCTGGATTGAAGCTTTCTTT. Amino acid sequence: CSAIRSWIEAFF.

This clonotype showed up just a few times. V gene TRBV5-1 combines with J gene TRBJ2-5; D might be TRBD1 or TRBD2, each matching 6 bases. This CDR3 has 15 amino acids. With 4 bases removed from V and 5 bases from J, the gap between germline ends came to 18 bases. Looked up from germline, CDR1 is SGHRS and CDR2 is YFSETQ. CDR3 in amino acids: CASSRSVGGSETQYF. CDR3 coding DNA: TGCGCCAGCAGCCGTTCAGTGGGGGGCAGTGAGACCCAGTACTTC.

This clonotype has only a few counts. V usage is TRBV28 and J usage is TRBJ2-1, with D maybe TRBD1 (6 bases). Germline V CDR1 and CDR2: MDHEN, SYDVKM. Trimming took off 7 bases at V and 3 bases at J, with 13 bases between the two ends. CDR3 length equals 14 residues. This chain's CDR3 is CASTLGTYYNEQFF. DNA of the CDR3: TGTGCCAGCACACTGGGGACATACTACAATGAGCAGTTCTTC.

This clonotype was seen a few times. The chain has TRBV5-1 and TRBJ2-1; D remains ambiguous. Trimming took 5 bases from V and 3 from J, leaving 9 bases between them. This CDR3 spans 13 amino acids. Germline-derived CDR1 and CDR2 are SGHRS and YFSETQ. The CDR3 DNA reads as TGCGCCAGCAGAATTGCCCTCTACAATGAGCAGTTCTTC. Translation: CASRIALYNEQFF.

Of note for this clonotype: At one of its ends the junction is not consistent with the germline gene, which may arise from a read error. The chain combines TRBV20-1 with TRBJ1-1, with a tentative D call TRBD1 (6 bases). Germline loops: CDR1 DFQATT, CDR2 SNEGSKA (reference sequence). The CDR3 is made up of 12 amino acids. The CDR3 DNA reads as TGCAGTGCTAGACAGGGGAACCCTGAAGCTTTCTTT. Encoded protein: CSARQGNPEAFF.

Only a few counts were recorded for this clonotype. This chain connects TRBV9 to TRBJ2-2, with D tentatively TRBD2 (5 bases). Trimming took off 0 bases at V and 4 bases at J, with 16 bases between the two ends. The V gene's germline CDR1 is SGDLS and CDR2 YYNGEE. This CDR3 comprises 17 residues. CDR3 sequence reads: CASSVEGLSDITGELFF. In DNA form, the CDR3 reads TGTGCCAGCAGCGTAGAAGGACTGTCCGATATCACCGGGGAGCTGTTTTTT.

The chain recombines TRBV5-6 with TRBJ2-1; perhaps TRBD1 as D (6 bases). The germline gives CDR1 SGHDT, CDR2 YYEEEE. The CDR3 has 15 amino acids. Trimming shortened V by 4 bases and J by 8 bases, and 19 bases separated the two germline ends. CDR3 sequence reads: CASSLVSTGTYEQFF. DNA of the CDR3: TGTGCCAGCAGCCTAGTCAGTACAGGGACGTATGAGCAGTTCTTC. The whole variable domain, remainder taken from reference TRBV5-6 and TRBJ2-1, is DAGVTQSPTHLIKTRGQQVTLRCSPKSGHDTVSWYQQALGQGPQFIFQYYEEEERQRGNFPDRFSGHQFPNYSSELNVNALLLGDSALYLCASSLVSTGTYEQFFGPGTRLTVL.

This chain joins TRBV20-1 and TRBJ2-3; TRBD2 is a possible D gene (6 bases). CDR1 DFQATT and CDR2 SNEGSKA come from the germline V gene (reference sequence). Trimming removed 3 bases from V and 0 bases from J, with 10 bases in between. The length of the CDR3 is 14 residues. The CDR3 bases are TGCAGTGCTAGTGTAGCGGTTAGCACAGATACGCAGTATTTT. Protein sequence: CSASVAVSTDTQYF.

The rearrangement uses TRBV6-6 and TRBJ2-3; 10 nucleotides align to TRBD2. CDR1 is MNHNY and CDR2 is SVGAGI in the germline V gene (reference sequence). Trimming cost V 5 bases and J 4 bases; bases outside gene matches: 9. The CDR3 is 16 residues long. The CDR3 spells CASSPGQRGGSDTQYF. The CDR3 DNA reads TGTGCCAGCAGTCCTGGCCAGCGGGGGGGGTCAGATACGCAGTATTTT.

The table lists this clonotype with a few counts. This chain's CDR3 is CASRGRGGNSPLHF. In DNA, the CDR3 is TGTGCCAGCAGGGGACGGGGCGGTAATTCACCCCTCCACTTT. The chain is built from TRBV12-3 or TRBV12-4 and TRBJ1-6; weak D call: TRBD1 (5 bases). The V gene lost 6 bases and the J gene lost 6 bases, with 12 bases spanning the gap. The CDR3 covers 14 residues.

This clonotype was counted a few times. The V and J genes are TRBV27 and TRBJ2-2; 7 bases fit TRBD2. Per the germline V gene, CDR1 is MNHEY and CDR2 is SMNVEV (reference sequence). The CDR3 has 14 residues. V lost 7 bases and J lost 5; bases outside the gene matches: 7. For the CDR3, the DNA is TGTGCCAGCACCTCTGGGGGGGTAACCGGGGAGCTGTTTTTT. It codes for CASTSGGVTGELFF.